This T cell receptor beta chain is from a study of follicular helper T cells after annual influenza vaccination (dated by TCRdb to 2016 to 2017). About the study as a whole: Blood was drawn on days 0, 7 and 28 after each seasonal influenza vaccination. To study recall of cTfh clones, some subjects were followed through successive annual vaccinations in the 2013-2014, 2014-2015 and 2015-2016 seasons. One week after vaccination, a second recruited cohort of 12 subjects (Table S1) displayed a similar ICOS+CD38+ cTfh response. Multi-year samples were available from six subjects, with four subjects covering two vaccination seasons and two subjects covering three seasons. The 2013-2014 samples were cryopreserved, while the 2015 samples were processed right after collection.

Notes on this clone: The clone's antigen remains unknown. Base qualities are not recorded, but no much larger clone differs from it by a single base.

Study-wide conclusions, independent of this receptor: A recurrent oligoclonal ICOS+CD38+ cTfh response containing tetramer and AIM influenza-specific clonotypes was recalled by successive annual vaccinations. Day 7 ICOS+CD38+ clones were most often found later in ICOS-CD38- cTfh, suggesting that subset may serve as a memory reservoir. Productive TCRB sequences were recovered from only roughly 10-22% of analyzed cells, so rare clonotypes could not be sampled. ICOS+CD38+ cTfh clonality correlated with the frequency of that population, and its change correlated with the change in circulating plasmablast frequency.

Cut back by 0 bases and 4 bases, the V and J ends lie 12 bases apart. Including the terminal cysteine and phenylalanine, the CDR3 comprises 15 residues. The kept DNA is CDR3 alone, 45 bases in frame from the first base. Taken from the germline V gene, the CDR1 and CDR2 loops are ENHRY and SYGVKD. Preparation of the library involved the immunoSEQ multiplex PCR assay. Adaptive Biotechnologies handled the TCRB amplification, library preparation, sequencing and preliminary bioinformatics at Survey level resolution. TCRB sequencing used multiplex PCR amplification of genomic DNA from sorted cTfh populations. The study's own analysis went as follows. Clonality was calculated in R as 1 minus normalized Shannon entropy, and the Gini index was calculated with the R package ineq. The overlap score was defined as the summed counts of shared sequences divided by the total counts of all sequences in both compared samples. The significance of shared clonotypes was tested with Fisher's exact test, assuming a theoretical repertoire of 10^7 TCRB sequences. The clones in this table, taken by TCRdb from immuneACCESS, are in-frame only. Not every clone is retained; where verified, under half of the shortfall comes from an unresolved V gene, and the cause of the rest is unknown. V and J calls and clone size are copied from that table; D and trimming were computed from the DNA. A total of roughly 4,200 clones appear in this sample, roughly 82% of them only once. Of the sample, around 0.86% is held by the ten largest clones.

Sample time point, as interpreted from the label and publication: 2015-2016 season, 7 days after influenza vaccination. Seasonal inactivated influenza vaccine (Fluvarix) was administered to adults, and sorted blood CD4 subsets were tracked by TCRB sequencing before and after vaccination. Subjects were considered eligible if community-dwelling and if influenza vaccine had not been received in the prior 6 months. Subjects were excluded for influenza vaccine contraindications, substance abuse, HIV/AIDS, active malignancy, immunomodulatory medication, or active illness such as respiratory infection. At each time point, somewhere between roughly 40 and 110 mL of blood was taken. Non-naive CD4+CXCR5+PD-1+ cells were defined as circulating Tfh and were sorted into ICOS+CD38+ and ICOS-CD38- fractions. Either Ficoll-Paque PLUS or SepMate separation was used to isolate PBMC. Cell subsets were sorted from PBMC on a BD FACS Aria before DNA extraction.

This sample comprised CXCR5+ CD38- circulating T follicular helper cells from blood, obtained 7 days after influenza vaccination. The intended sense of this specimen's cell subset or site label: circulating Tfh, non-naive CD4+CXCR5+PD-1+ (ICOS+CD38+ or ICOS-CD38-). The chain couples TRBV10-3 to TRBJ2-5; a tentative D call is TRBD2 (5 bases match). This receptor was taken from an adult who received the influenza vaccine. The CDR3 region has the sequence CAISESGGSGETQYF. The nucleotides are TGTGCCATCAGTGAGTCTGGCGGGTCGGGAGAGACCCAGTACTTC.